The next 27 T cell receptor beta chains were all read from a single sample in a study of cytomegalovirus exposure and HLA in healthy donors. This PCR relied on a set of 60 Vbeta primers and 13 Jbeta primers. This table comes from immunoSEQ multiplex PCR, and its TCRdb copy is limited to in-frame clones, with some not included. The repertoire includes 130,000 to 150,000 clones, approximately 80% of them detected once, and 3.9% sits in the top ten. Source material: PBMCs. The receptors here all came from a man aged 18 to 29 in good health and CMV-seronegative.

V is TRBV27 and J is TRBJ1-6; D not certain. CDR1 and CDR2 from the germline V gene are MNHEY and SMNVEV (reference sequence). Trimming left V 6 bases short and J 10 bases short, with 19 bases between. This CDR3 is 15 amino acids long. The CDR3 nucleotides read TGTGCCAGCAGCCCTAGGGTGTTGGCGGGATCACCCCTCCACTTT. Residues: CASSPRVLAGSPLHF.

J is TRBJ1-1 and V is TRBV2; D gene unclear. This CDR3 is 16 amino acids long. Germline lookup yields CDR1 SNHLY and CDR2 FYNNEI. V lost 2 bases to trimming and J lost 1 base, with 14 bases between them. In DNA, the CDR3 is TGTGCCAGCAGTGAATTCGGGTCAAATCAGAACACTGAAGCTTTCTTT. This encodes CASSEFGSNQNTEAFF.

The chain couples TRBV9 to TRBJ2-7; D is perhaps TRBD1 (7 bases). Germline V gene data show CDR1 as SGDLS and CDR2 as YYNGEE. This CDR3 spans 15 amino acids. Trimming stripped 0 bases from V and 3 bases from J, with 13 bases between. The CDR3 bases are TGTGCCAGCAGCGTAGGGGGGGACAGTAGCTACGAGCAGTACTTC. Residues: CASSVGGDSSYEQYF.

This chain joins TRBV5-6 and TRBJ1-5; 7 bases map to TRBD1. With V trimmed by 1 base and J by 2 bases, 3 bases remained unmatched. The length of the CDR3 is 15 residues. CDR1 is SGHDT, CDR2 YYEEEE, per germline. The CDR3 sequence is CASSLWQGGNQPQHF. The CDR3 nucleotides are TGTGCCAGCAGCTTGTGGCAGGGGGGCAATCAGCCCCAGCATTTT.

This clone was detected only a few times. The CDR3 here is CASSPRGRLSSGANVLTF. In DNA, the CDR3 is TGTGCCAGCAGCCCGCGTGGCCGACTCAGCTCTGGGGCCAACGTCCTGACTTTC. This rearrangement joins TRBV11-3 to TRBJ2-6; D ambiguous. Trimming shortened V by 5 bases and J by 0 bases, and 17 bases separated the two germline ends. Germline assignment: CDR1 SGHNT and CDR2 YENEEA. This CDR3 is built from 18 residues.

This chain links TRBV5-1 with TRBJ2-5; D unresolved. Germline V gene data show CDR1 as SGHRS and CDR2 as YFSETQ. The CDR3 has 14 residues. Trimming removed 2 bases from V and 0 bases from J, with 8 bases in between. The chain's CDR3 is CASSFQSDQETQYF. The CDR3 nucleotides are TGCGCCAGCAGCTTTCAATCAGACCAAGAGACCCAGTACTTC.

The chain uses TRBV6-5 and TRBJ2-7; a weak D match, TRBD1 (5 bases). Trimming took 3 bases from V and 2 from J, leaving 14 bases between them. Germline CDR1 reads MNHEY; CDR2 reads SVGAGI. The CDR3 is 15 residues long. CDR3 in amino acids: CASSYPQTGAYEQYF. The CDR3 bases are TGTGCCAGCAGTTATCCCCAAACAGGAGCCTACGAGCAGTACTTC.

The gene calls are TRBV7-6 and TRBJ2-2; D is uncertain. The V end lost 1 base, the J end lost 5 bases, and 14 bases lay between the germline ends. CDR1 and CDR2 from the germline V gene are SGHVS and FNYEAQ. CDR3 length: 16 residues. For the CDR3, the DNA is TGTGCCAGCAGCTTAGGAGTGACGGTGAGGACCGGGGAGCTGTTTTTT. Amino acids: CASSLGVTVRTGELFF.

Only one count was recorded for this clone. The V gene is TRBV5-1, the J gene TRBJ2-2; 9 bases align to TRBD1. The CDR3 covers 15 residues. The trim removed 0 bases at V and 3 bases at J, leaving 0 bases unmatched. CDR1 SGHRS and CDR2 YFSETQ come from the germline V gene. This chain's CDR3 is CASSLGDRDTGELFF. Here the CDR3 DNA reads TGCGCCAGCAGCTTGGGGGACAGGGACACCGGGGAGCTGTTTTTT.

This clone was counted only a few times. The J gene is TRBJ1-1, the V gene TRBV9; 10 nucleotides match TRBD1. V shed 3 bases and J 0 bases; nucleotides not matched to a gene: 8. The CDR3 contains 17 residues. Germline assignment: CDR1 SGDLS and CDR2 YYNGEE. CDR3 protein: CASSAHKDRGLNTEAFF. As DNA, the CDR3 is TGTGCCAGCAGCGCCCATAAGGACAGGGGGTTGAACACTGAAGCTTTCTTT.

The V call is TRBV4-1, the J call TRBJ1-1, with D uncertain. Trimming took off 0 bases at V and 7 bases at J, with 9 bases between the two ends. Germline CDR1 is MGHRA and CDR2 is YSYEKL. This CDR3 spans 13 amino acids. The CDR3 region has the DNA TGCGCCAGCAGCCAAGAAGGACTAATTGAAGCTTTCTTT. Its protein product is CASSQEGLIEAFF.

This sequence joins TRBV11-2 and TRBJ2-5, with D perhaps TRBD1 (6 bases). Germline V CDR1 and CDR2: SGHAT, FQNNGV. Trimming cost V 2 bases and J 5 bases, with 15 bases left between them. The CDR3 has 15 residues. Here the CDR3 DNA reads TGTGCCAGCAGCTTATCCCGGTGGGGGCGGGAGACCCAGTACTTC. Its protein product is CASSLSRWGRETQYF.

The chain recombines TRBV6-5 with TRBJ2-3; 7 nucleotides match TRBD2. The CDR3 is 13 residues long. The trim removed 2 bases at V and 5 bases at J, leaving 1 base unmatched. Germline V gene data show CDR1 as MNHEY and CDR2 as SVGAGI. The CDR3 is CASSYGREDTQYF. The DNA for the CDR3 is TGTGCCAGCAGTTACGGGAGGGAAGATACGCAGTATTTT.

The J gene is TRBJ2-7, the V gene TRBV7-2; D not resolved. V dropped 4 bases and J dropped 0 bases, with 7 bases sitting between them. This CDR3 has 13 amino acids. CDR1 and CDR2 from the germline V gene are SGHTA and FQGNSA. CDR3 sequence (DNA): TGTGCCAGCAGCTCCCCCGTCTCCTACGAGCAGTACTTC. It encodes CASSSPVSYEQYF.

The rearrangement joins TRBV19 to TRBJ2-7, with 8 bases fitting TRBD2. Trimming removed 6 bases from V and 0 bases from J; junction bases left unmatched: 4. Germline lookup yields CDR1 LNHDA and CDR2 SQIVND (reference sequence). The CDR3 extends over 14 amino acids. CDR3: CASRLADNSYEQYF. CDR3 sequence (DNA): TGTGCCAGTAGACTAGCGGACAACTCCTACGAGCAGTACTTC. Full variable domain (outside the CDR3, taken from reference TRBV19 and TRBJ2-7): DGGITQSPKYLFRKEGQNVTLSCEQNLNHDAMYWYRQDPGQGLRLIYYSQIVNDFQKGDIAEGYSVSREKKESFPLTVTSAQKNPTAFYLCASRLADNSYEQYFGPGTRLTVT.

The CDR3 loop reads CASSLRVIGGELFF. The CDR3 DNA is TGTGCCAGCAGTTTACGGGTAATCGGCGGGGAGCTGTTTTTT. This chain joins TRBV28 and TRBJ2-2, with D uncertain. CDR3 length: 14 amino acids. V gave up 2 bases and J gave up 7 bases, with 11 bases separating them. Germline V gene lookup returns CDR1 MDHEN and CDR2 SYDVKM.

The count of this clone is one. The J gene is TRBJ2-3, the V gene TRBV11-3, with D unresolved. CDR3 length equals 14 residues. With 2 bases removed from V and 0 bases from J, the gap between germline ends came to 6 bases. The germline gives CDR1 SGHNT, CDR2 YENEEA. The CDR3 coding sequence is TGTGCCAGCAGCTTATCAGTGAGCACAGATACGCAGTATTTT. Translated: CASSLSVSTDTQYF.

The chain combines TRBV5-5 with TRBJ2-1; 9 positions agree with TRBD1. Germline V gene data show CDR1 as SGHKS and CDR2 as YYEKEE (reference sequence). The CDR3 has 17 residues. J lost 1 base, V lost 0 bases, and 5 bases had no gene match. DNA for the CDR3: TGTGCCAGCAGCTTGGTGGCAGGGACAGGGTCCTACAATGAGCAGTTCTTC. It codes for CASSLVAGTGSYNEQFF. Full variable domain (missing parts from reference TRBV5-5 and TRBJ2-1): DAGVTQSPTHLIKTRGQQVTLRCSPISGHKSVSWYQQVLGQGPQFIFQYYEKEERGRGNFPDRFSARQFPNYSSELNVNALLLGDSALYLCASSLVAGTGSYNEQFFGPGTRLTVL.

This chain links TRBV28 with TRBJ2-3; D is perhaps TRBD2 (6 bases). The CDR3 contains 17 residues. Germline CDR1 reads MDHEN; CDR2 reads SYDVKM. V was clipped by 3 bases and J by 0 bases, with 16 bases between them. The CDR3 reads CASSFLGAGRSTDTQYF. CDR3 DNA sequence: TGTGCCAGCAGTTTTCTAGGGGCGGGGAGAAGCACAGATACGCAGTATTTT.

This chain joins TRBV5-4 and TRBJ2-7; a weak D match, TRBD1 (7 bases). There are 15 residues in the CDR3. Looked up from germline, CDR1 is SGHNT and CDR2 is YYREEE (reference sequence). V lost 4 bases, J lost 3 bases, and 17 bases lay in between. CDR3 protein: CASSIGGTALYEQYF. Written as DNA, the CDR3 is TGTGCCAGCAGCATAGGCGGGACAGCTCTCTACGAGCAGTACTTC.

The rearrangement uses TRBV27 and TRBJ2-5; D unclear. Per the germline V gene, CDR1 is MNHEY and CDR2 is SMNVEV (reference sequence). V was shortened by 3 bases and J by 2 bases, with 7 bases between the two germline ends. This CDR3 has 13 residues. DNA for the CDR3: TGTGCCAGCAGTTTCCCCGGGCAAGAGACCCAGTACTTC. It translates to CASSFPGQETQYF.

V and J are TRBV12-5 and TRBJ1-5; D gene uncertain. Between the trimmed V and J ends, which lost 3 bases and 4 bases, there was a span of 10 bases. Germline loops: CDR1 LGHNT, CDR2 FRNRAP. The CDR3 totals 14 residues. The CDR3 DNA is TGTGCTAGTGGTTTTTGGGCAGGAAATCAGCCCCAGCATTTT. It translates to CASGFWAGNQPQHF.

This chain uses TRBV11-2 with TRBJ2-1; 11 bases are shared with TRBD2. V gave up 9 bases and J gave up 7 bases; unmatched junction bases: 14. Germline CDR1 reads SGHAT; CDR2 reads FQNNGV. The CDR3 is 16 residues long. This CDR3 is CASTGTSGHPGNEQFF. For the CDR3, the DNA is TGTGCCAGTACTGGGACTAGCGGTCATCCTGGGAATGAGCAGTTCTTC.

This clone was counted a few times. This chain links TRBV4-2 with TRBJ2-7; 9 nucleotides align to TRBD1. J lost 2 bases, V lost 0 bases, and 17 bases had no gene match. Germline V gives CDR1 LGHNA, CDR2 YNFKEQ. The CDR3 sequence is 20 residues long. CDR3 sequence: CASSQEAGQGLTTLPYEQYF. The CDR3, as DNA: TGTGCCAGCAGCCAAGAAGCTGGACAGGGGCTAACTACCCTACCCTACGAGCAGTACTTC.

This clone was found a few times. This chain links TRBV15 with TRBJ1-4, with D unresolved. Germline CDR1 and CDR2: LNHNV and YYDKDF (reference sequence). The V end lost 0 bases, the J end lost 3 bases, and 11 bases lay between the germline ends. This CDR3 is 16 amino acids long. The CDR3 here is CATSRDGEGSNEKLFF. CDR3 in DNA: TGTGCCACCAGCAGAGATGGGGAGGGTTCTAATGAAAAACTGTTTTTT. Drawing the rest from reference TRBV15 and TRBJ1-4, the complete variable domain is DAMVIQNPRYQVTQFGKPVTLSCSQTLNHNVMYWYQQKSSQAPKLLFHYYDKDFNNEADTPDNFQSRRPNTSFCFLDIRSPGLGDTAMYLCATSRDGEGSNEKLFFGSGTQLSVL.

The chain combines TRBV18 with TRBJ2-7; D unresolved. Trimming removed 1 base from V and 2 bases from J, with 9 bases in between. CDR1 is KGHSH, CDR2 LQKENI, per germline. The CDR3 is made up of 14 amino acids. CDR3 DNA sequence: TGTGCCAGCTCACCACTGGCGGAAACCTACGAGCAGTACTTC. Its translation is CASSPLAETYEQYF.

The gene calls are TRBV18 and TRBJ1-1, with 7 bases matching TRBD1. The ends lost 1 base at V and 3 bases at J; junction bases unmatched: 5. Per germline, CDR1 KGHSH and CDR2 LQKENI. The CDR3 is 15 amino acids. The DNA of the CDR3 is TGTGCCAGCTCACCACGAGTCAGGGGGTACACTGAAGCTTTCTTT. The encoded protein is CASSPRVRGYTEAFF.